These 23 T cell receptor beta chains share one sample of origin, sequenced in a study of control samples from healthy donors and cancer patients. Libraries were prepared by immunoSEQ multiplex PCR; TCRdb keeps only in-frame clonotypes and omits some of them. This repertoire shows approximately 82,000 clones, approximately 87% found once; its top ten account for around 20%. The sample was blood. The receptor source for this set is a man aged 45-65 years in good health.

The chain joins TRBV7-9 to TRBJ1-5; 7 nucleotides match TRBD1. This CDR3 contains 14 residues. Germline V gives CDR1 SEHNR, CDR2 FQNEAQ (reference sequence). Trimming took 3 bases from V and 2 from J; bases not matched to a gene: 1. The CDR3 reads CASSFGQGNQPQHF. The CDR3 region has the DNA TGTGCCAGCAGCTTTGGACAGGGCAATCAGCCCCAGCATTTT.

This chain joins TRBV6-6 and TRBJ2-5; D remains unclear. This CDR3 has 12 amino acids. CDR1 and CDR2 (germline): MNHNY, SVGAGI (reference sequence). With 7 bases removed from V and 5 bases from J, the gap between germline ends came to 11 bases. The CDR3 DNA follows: TGTGCCAGCACCCCCTCCGGGGAGACCCAGTACTTC. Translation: CASTPSGETQYF.

The chain's CDR3 is CASTLIGGNGANYGYTF. As DNA, the CDR3 is TGTGCCAGCACTCTAATTGGAGGGAACGGAGCTAACTATGGCTACACCTTC. The chain joins TRBV27 to TRBJ1-2; D call uncertain. Trimming removed 7 bases from V and 0 bases from J, with 21 bases in between. Germline lookup yields CDR1 MNHEY and CDR2 SMNVEV (reference sequence). The CDR3 extends over 17 amino acids.

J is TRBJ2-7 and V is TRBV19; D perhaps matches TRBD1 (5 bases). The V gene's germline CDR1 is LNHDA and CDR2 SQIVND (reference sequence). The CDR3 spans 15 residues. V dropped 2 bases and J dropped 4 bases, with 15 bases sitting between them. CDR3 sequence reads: CASSIFPGNSYEQYF. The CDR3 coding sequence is TGTGCCAGTAGTATATTTCCAGGGAATTCTTACGAGCAGTACTTC.

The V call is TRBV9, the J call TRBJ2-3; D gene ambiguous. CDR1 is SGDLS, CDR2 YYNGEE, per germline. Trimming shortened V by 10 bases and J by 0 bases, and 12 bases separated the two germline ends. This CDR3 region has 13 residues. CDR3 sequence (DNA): TGTGCCTCTTGCGGCAGGAGCACAGATACGCAGTATTTT. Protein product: CASCGRSTDTQYF.

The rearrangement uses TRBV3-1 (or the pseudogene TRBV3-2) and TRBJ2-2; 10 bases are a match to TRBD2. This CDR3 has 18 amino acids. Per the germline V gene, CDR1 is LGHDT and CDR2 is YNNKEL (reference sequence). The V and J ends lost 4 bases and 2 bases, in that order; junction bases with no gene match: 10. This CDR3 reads CASSPLGLAVPNTGELFF. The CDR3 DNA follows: TGTGCCAGCAGCCCATTAGGACTAGCGGTACCTAACACCGGGGAGCTGTTTTTT.

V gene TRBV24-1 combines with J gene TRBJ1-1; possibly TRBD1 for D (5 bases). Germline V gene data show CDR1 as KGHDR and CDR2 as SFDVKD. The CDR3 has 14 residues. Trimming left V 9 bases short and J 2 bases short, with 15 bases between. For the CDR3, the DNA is TGTGCCACCGCCTCCGGGACGGACAACACTGAAGCTTTCTTT. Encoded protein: CATASGTDNTEAFF.

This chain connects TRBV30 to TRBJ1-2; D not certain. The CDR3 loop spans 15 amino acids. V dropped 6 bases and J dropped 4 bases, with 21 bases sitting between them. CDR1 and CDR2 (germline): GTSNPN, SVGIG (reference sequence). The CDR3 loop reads CACLSNPGLFYGYTF. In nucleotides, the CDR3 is TGTGCCTGTTTGTCAAACCCGGGTCTATTCTATGGCTACACCTTC.

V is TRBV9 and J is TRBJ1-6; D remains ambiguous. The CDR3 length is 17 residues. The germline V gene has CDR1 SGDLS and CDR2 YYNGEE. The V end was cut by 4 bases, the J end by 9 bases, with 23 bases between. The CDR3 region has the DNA TGTGCCAGCAGCCTCCGCCCCACAGAGTCGGTTAGTTCACCCCTCCACTTT. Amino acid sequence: CASSLRPTESVSSPLHF.

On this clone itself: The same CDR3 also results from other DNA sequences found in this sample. The CDR3 coding sequence is TGTGCCAGCAGGGTCACAGAGAACACTGAAGCTTTCTTT. As protein: CASRVTENTEAFF. The V gene is TRBV12-3 or TRBV12-4, the J gene TRBJ1-1; D remains ambiguous. This CDR3 spans 13 amino acids. V was pared by 6 bases and J by 1 base, with 9 bases between.

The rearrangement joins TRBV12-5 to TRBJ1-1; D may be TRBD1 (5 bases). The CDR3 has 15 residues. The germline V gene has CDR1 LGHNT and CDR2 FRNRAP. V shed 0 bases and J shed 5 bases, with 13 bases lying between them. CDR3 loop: CASGLVLGGITEAFF. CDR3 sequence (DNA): TGTGCTAGTGGTTTGGTGTTGGGGGGTATTACTGAAGCTTTCTTT. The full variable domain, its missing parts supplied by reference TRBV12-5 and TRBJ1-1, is DARVTQTPRHKVTEMGQEVTMRCQPILGHNTVFWYRQTMMQGLELLAYFRNRAPLDDSGMPKDRFSAEMPDATLATLKIQPSEPRDSAVYFCASGLVLGGITEAFFGQGTRLTVV.

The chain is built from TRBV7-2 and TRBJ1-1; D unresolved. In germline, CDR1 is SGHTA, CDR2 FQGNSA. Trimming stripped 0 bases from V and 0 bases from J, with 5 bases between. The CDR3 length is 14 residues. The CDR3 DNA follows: TGTGCCAGCAGCTTAGCTTATGTGAACACTGAAGCTTTCTTT. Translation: CASSLAYVNTEAFF.

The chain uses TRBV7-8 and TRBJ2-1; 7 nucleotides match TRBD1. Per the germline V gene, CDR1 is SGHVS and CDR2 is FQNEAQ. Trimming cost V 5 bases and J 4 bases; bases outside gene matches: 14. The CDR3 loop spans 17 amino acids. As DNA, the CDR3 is TGTGCCAGCAGCCCTCTCCCGGGACAGAGGAGGTACAATGAGCAGTTCTTC. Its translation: CASSPLPGQRRYNEQFF.

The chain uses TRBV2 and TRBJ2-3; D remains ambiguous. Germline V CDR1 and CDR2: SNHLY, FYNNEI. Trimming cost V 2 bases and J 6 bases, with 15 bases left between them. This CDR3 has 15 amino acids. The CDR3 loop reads CASSEKTLAGDTQYF. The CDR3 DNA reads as TGTGCCAGCAGTGAAAAAACCCTGGCCGGGGATACGCAGTATTTT.

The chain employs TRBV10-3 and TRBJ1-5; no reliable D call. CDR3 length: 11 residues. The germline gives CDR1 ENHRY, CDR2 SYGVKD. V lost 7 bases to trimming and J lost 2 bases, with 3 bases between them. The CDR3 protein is CAIIGNQPQHF. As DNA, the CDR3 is TGTGCCATCATAGGCAATCAGCCCCAGCATTTT.

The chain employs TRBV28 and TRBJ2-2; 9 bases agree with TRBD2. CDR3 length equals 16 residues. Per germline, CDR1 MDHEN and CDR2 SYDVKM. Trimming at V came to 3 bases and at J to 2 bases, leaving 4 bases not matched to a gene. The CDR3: CASSLQRGANTGELFF. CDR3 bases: TGTGCCAGCAGTTTGCAGCGGGGGGCCAACACCGGGGAGCTGTTTTTT.

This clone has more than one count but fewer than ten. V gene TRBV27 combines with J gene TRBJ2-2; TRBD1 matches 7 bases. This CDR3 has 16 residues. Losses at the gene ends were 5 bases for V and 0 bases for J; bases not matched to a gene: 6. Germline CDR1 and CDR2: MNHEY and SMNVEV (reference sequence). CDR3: CASSLRTGSNTGELFF. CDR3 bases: TGTGCCAGCAGTCTCAGGACAGGATCGAACACCGGGGAGCTGTTTTTT.

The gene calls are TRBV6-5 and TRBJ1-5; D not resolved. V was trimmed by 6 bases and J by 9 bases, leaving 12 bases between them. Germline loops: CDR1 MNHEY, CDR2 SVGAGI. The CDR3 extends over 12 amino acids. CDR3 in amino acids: CASSDGGRPQHF. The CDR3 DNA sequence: TGTGCCAGCAGCGACGGTGGGAGGCCCCAGCATTTT.

The CDR3 loop is CASSPGPHYGYTF. DNA for the CDR3: TGTGCCAGCAGCCCCGGGCCCCACTATGGCTACACCTTC. The V call is TRBV5-6, the J call TRBJ1-2, with D uncertain. In germline, CDR1 is SGHDT, CDR2 YYEEEE. V dropped 4 bases and J dropped 3 bases, with 10 bases sitting between them. The CDR3 has 13 amino acids.

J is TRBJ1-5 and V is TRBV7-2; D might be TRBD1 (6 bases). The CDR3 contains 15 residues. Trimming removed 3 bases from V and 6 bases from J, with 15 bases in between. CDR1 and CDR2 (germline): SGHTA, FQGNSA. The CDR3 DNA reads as TGTGCCAGCAGCTTTACCACAGGGAGTAGTCAGCCCCAGCATTTT. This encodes CASSFTTGSSQPQHF.

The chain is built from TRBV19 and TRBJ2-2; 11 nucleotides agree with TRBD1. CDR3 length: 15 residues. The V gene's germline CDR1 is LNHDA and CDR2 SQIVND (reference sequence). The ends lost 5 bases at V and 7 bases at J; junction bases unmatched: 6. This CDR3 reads CASSSGQGEVGELFF. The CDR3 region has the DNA TGTGCCAGTAGTTCGGGACAGGGGGAAGTCGGGGAGCTGTTTTTT. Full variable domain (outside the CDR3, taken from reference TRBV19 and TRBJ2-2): DGGITQSPKYLFRKEGQNVTLSCEQNLNHDAMYWYRQDPGQGLRLIYYSQIVNDFQKGDIAEGYSVSREKKESFPLTVTSAQKNPTAFYLCASSSGQGEVGELFFGEGSRLTVL.

CDR3 nucleotide sequence: TGTGCCACCAGCAGAGACACTACAGACAGGGTTGGCTATGGCTACACCTTC. Amino acid sequence: CATSRDTTDRVGYGYTF. V gene TRBV15 combines with J gene TRBJ1-2; 7 positions agree with TRBD1. The CDR3 is made up of 17 amino acids. Per the germline V gene, CDR1 is LNHNV and CDR2 is YYDKDF (reference sequence). Germline trimming cut 0 bases from V and 4 bases from J; bases unmatched to any gene: 11.

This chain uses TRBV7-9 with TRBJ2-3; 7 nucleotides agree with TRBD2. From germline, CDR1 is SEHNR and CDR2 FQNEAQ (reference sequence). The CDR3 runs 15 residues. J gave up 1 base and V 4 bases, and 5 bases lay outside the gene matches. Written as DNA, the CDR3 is TGTGCCAGCAGCTCGAGGACTAGAGGCACAGATACGCAGTATTTT. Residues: CASSSRTRGTDTQYF.